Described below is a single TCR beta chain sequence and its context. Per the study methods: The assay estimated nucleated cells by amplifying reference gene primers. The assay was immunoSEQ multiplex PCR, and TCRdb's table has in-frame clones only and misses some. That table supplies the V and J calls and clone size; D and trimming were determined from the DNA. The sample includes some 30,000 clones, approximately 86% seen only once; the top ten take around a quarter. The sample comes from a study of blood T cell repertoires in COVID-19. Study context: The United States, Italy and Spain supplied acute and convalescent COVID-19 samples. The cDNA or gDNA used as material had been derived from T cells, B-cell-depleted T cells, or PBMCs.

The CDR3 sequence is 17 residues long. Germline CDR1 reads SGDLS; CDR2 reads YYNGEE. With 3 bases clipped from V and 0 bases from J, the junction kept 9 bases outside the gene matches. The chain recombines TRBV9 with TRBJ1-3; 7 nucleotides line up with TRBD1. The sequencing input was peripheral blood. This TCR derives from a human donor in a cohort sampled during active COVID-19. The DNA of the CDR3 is TGTGCCAGCAGCGCCCTTGGGACAGTAAGCTCTGGAAACACCATATATTTT. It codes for CASSALGTVSSGNTIYF.